This T cell receptor (beta chain) was identified during a study of molecular identifiers for immune sequencing clone quantification. Study-level information: Five portions were made in replicates from RNA of about 21,000 or 97,000 naive CD8 cells, and four underwent sequencing. Study results and caveats: Effector cells kept over 99% of their molecules in clones above 20 RNA copies, while naive cells kept under 1% there.

It was with previously described methods and listed TCR primers that bulk TCR libraries were made. TCRdb reprocessed the PCR reads with MiXCR, giving one entry per CDR3 protein. Of about 320,000 distinct CDR3 sequences in the sample, over 20% are singletons; the top ten hold 0.7% to 0.9%. V was pared by 0 bases and J by 6 bases, with 9 bases between. This CDR3 contains 14 residues. The germline V gene has CDR1 SEHNR and CDR2 FQNEAQ (reference sequence). This clonotype was observed many times. Its antigen is as yet unknown. This TCR was sampled from a human donor in good health. Some libraries in this study had Jurkat cell RNA spiked in. The chain is built from TRBV7-9 and TRBJ1-5, with D maybe TRBD1 (5 bases). Specimen: naive CD8+ T cells from blood, with Jurkat cell RNA spiked in. The subset denotes: FACS-sorted CD8+CD4-CCR7+CD45RA+ naive T cells. Written as DNA, the CDR3 is TGTGCCAGCAGCTTAGCGGGGCTGACTCAGCCCCAGCATTTT. This codes for CASSLAGLTQPQHF.